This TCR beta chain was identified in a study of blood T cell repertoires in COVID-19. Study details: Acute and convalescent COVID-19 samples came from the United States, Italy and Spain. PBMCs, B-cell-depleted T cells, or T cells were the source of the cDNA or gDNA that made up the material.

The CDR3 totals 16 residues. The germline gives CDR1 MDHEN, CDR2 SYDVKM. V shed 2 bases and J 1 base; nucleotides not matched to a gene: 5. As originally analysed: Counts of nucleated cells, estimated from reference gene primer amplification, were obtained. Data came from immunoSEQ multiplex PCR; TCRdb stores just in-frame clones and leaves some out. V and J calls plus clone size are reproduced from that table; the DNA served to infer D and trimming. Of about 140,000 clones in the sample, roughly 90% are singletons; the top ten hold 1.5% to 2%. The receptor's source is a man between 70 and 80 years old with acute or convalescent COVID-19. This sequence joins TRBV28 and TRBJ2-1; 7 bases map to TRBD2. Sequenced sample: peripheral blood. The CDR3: CASSLRRERSYNEQFF. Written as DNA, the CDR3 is TGTGCCAGCAGTTTAAGGCGGGAGAGGTCCTACAATGAGCAGTTCTTC.